The TCR beta chain under discussion was sequenced for a study of cytomegalovirus exposure and HLA in healthy donors. Study-level findings and limits: There was a cluster of highly shared sequence variants that was likely a sequencing artifact. Rare sequences made up most TCRs, while some public TCRs were found in many donors.

The sample holds a few counts of this clone. Its antigen is still unknown. The CDR3 has 15 amino acids. V shed 6 bases and J 4 bases; nucleotides not matched to a gene: 8. Germline CDR1 MNHNS, CDR2 SASEGT. This PCR relied on a set of 60 Vbeta primers and 13 Jbeta primers. Profiled with immunoSEQ multiplex PCR; TCRdb holds only in-frame clones, not every one. Of some 120,000 clones listed, 77% are singletons. The study sampled nominally healthy donors, though unrecorded immune exposures were likely. The genes are TRBV6-1 and TRBJ1-3; 8 bases are a match to TRBD1. Source material: PBMCs. The source of this sequence is a man aged 35 to 55 in good health and CMV-seropositive. The CDR3 bases are TGTGCCAGCAGACTCACGCCAGGGGGCGGAAACACCATATATTTT. Its translation is CASRLTPGGGNTIYF.